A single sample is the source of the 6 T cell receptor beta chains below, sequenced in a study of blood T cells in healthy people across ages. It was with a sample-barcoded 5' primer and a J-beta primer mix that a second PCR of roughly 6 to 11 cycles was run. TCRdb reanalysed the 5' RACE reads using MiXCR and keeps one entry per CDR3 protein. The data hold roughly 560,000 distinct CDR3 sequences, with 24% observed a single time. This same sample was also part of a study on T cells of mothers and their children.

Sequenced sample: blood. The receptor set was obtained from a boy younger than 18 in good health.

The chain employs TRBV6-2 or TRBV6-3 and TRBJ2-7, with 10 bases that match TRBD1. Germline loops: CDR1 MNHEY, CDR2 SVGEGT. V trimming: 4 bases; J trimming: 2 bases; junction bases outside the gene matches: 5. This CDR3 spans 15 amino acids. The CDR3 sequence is CASSWAGTGAYEQYF. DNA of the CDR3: TGTGCCAGCAGTTGGGCCGGGACAGGGGCCTACGAGCAGTACTTC.

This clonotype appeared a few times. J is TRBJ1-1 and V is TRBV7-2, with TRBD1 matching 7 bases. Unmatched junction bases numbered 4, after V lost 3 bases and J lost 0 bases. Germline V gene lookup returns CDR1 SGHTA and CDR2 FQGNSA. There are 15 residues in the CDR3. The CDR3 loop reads CASSLIQGVNTEAFF. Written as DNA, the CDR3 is TGTGCCAGCAGCTTGATTCAGGGGGTGAACACTGAAGCTTTCTTT.

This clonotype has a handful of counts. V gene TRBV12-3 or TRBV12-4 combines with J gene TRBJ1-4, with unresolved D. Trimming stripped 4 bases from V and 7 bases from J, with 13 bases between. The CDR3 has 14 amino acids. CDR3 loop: CASSSRVYGEKLFF. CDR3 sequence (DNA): TGTGCCAGCAGTTCTAGGGTGTATGGTGAAAAACTGTTTTTT.

CDR3 region: CASSKTGVAETQYF. DNA for the CDR3: TGTGCCAGCAGCAAGACAGGGGTGGCAGAGACCCAGTACTTC. The chain is built from TRBV7-9 and TRBJ2-5, with 8 bases fitting TRBD1. J lost 4 bases, V lost 5 bases, and 6 bases had no gene match. This CDR3 is built from 14 residues. CDR1 is SEHNR, CDR2 FQNEAQ, per germline (reference sequence).

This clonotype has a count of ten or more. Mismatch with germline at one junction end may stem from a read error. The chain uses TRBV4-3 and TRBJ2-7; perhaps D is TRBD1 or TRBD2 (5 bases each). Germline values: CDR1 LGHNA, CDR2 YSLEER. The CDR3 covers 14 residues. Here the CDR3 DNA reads TGTGCCAGCAGCCAAGGGGCAGGGAGCTACGAGCAGTACTTC. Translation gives CASSQGAGSYEQYF.

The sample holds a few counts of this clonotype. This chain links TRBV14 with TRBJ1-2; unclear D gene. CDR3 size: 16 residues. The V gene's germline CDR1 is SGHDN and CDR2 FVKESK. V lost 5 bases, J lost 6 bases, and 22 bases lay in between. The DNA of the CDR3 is TGTGCCAGCAGCGACCGGGTTCACCCATCGGGCCATGGCTACACCTTC. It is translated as CASSDRVHPSGHGYTF.